This is a list of T cell receptor beta chains from one sample in a study of cytomegalovirus exposure and HLA in healthy donors. Libraries were prepared by immunoSEQ multiplex PCR; TCRdb keeps only in-frame clonotypes and omits some of them. The sample includes roughly 190,000 clones, under 80% of them seen just once. Sample: PBMCs. These receptors all come from a man in his thirties or forties in good health and CMV-seropositive. Both conserved end residues are part of each CDR3. The D gene is left open where the match is weak. Some rows have no size entry. The others give once, few or many, or a class for an expanded clone.

j_call: TRBJ2-5
clone_size: -
d_call: TRBD2
v_call: TRBV27
cdr3_nt: TGTGCCAGCAGTTCCCGTGGAGGGACTACGATGGAGCAGTACTTC
cdr3_aa: CASSSRGGTTMEQYF

j_call: TRBJ1-3
clone_size: -
d_call: -
v_call: TRBV4-1
cdr3_nt: TGCGCCAGCAGCCCAACATCCTGGGGAAACACCATATATTTT
cdr3_aa: CASSPTSWGNTIYF

j_call: TRBJ2-7
clone_size: -
d_call: TRBD2
v_call: TRBV28
cdr3_nt: TGTGCCAGCAGTTTGCCCCTGGCGGGAGGGCCTTCCTACGAGCAGTACTTC
cdr3_aa: CASSLPLAGGPSYEQYF

j_call: TRBJ2-2
clone_size: -
d_call: -
v_call: TRBV4-3
cdr3_nt: TGCGCCAGCAGCCAAGGAAGTCAGGGGGAGCTGTTTTTT
cdr3_aa: CASSQGSQGELFF

j_call: TRBJ2-7
clone_size: -
d_call: TRBD2
v_call: TRBV5-1
cdr3_nt: TGCGCCAGCAGCTTGGCCATGAGCGGGAGGTTCCAAGGTTACGAGCAGTACTTC
cdr3_aa: CASSLAMSGRFQGYEQYF

j_call: TRBJ1-4
clone_size: -
d_call: TRBD1
v_call: TRBV7-9
cdr3_nt: TGTGCCAGCAGCTTAGCCCGGGACAGGGTTGAAAAACTGTTTTTT
cdr3_aa: CASSLARDRVEKLFF

j_call: TRBJ1-1
clone_size: -
d_call: TRBD1
v_call: TRBV14
cdr3_nt: TGTGCCAGCAGCCAAGAAGACAGGGGGATCGAAGCTTTCTTT
cdr3_aa: CASSQEDRGIEAFF

j_call: TRBJ2-1
clone_size: -
d_call: TRBD2
v_call: TRBV6-5
cdr3_nt: TGTGCCAGCAGTTACTCGCTAGCGGACCCTTACAATGAGCAGTTCTTC
cdr3_aa: CASSYSLADPYNEQFF

j_call: TRBJ2-7
clone_size: few
d_call: -
v_call: TRBV7-2
cdr3_nt: TGTGCCAGCAGCTTAGGGGGCAGGGGCGCCTACGAGCAGTACTTC
cdr3_aa: CASSLGGRGAYEQYF

j_call: TRBJ2-2
clone_size: -
d_call: -
v_call: TRBV14
cdr3_nt: TGTGCCAGCAGCCCCTACACAGACACCGGGGAGCTGTTTTTT
cdr3_aa: CASSPYTDTGELFF

j_call: TRBJ1-2
clone_size: -
d_call: TRBD1
v_call: TRBV28
cdr3_nt: TGTGCCAGCAGTACTTCCGGGACAGGGTCGGAAGGCTACACCTTC
cdr3_aa: CASSTSGTGSEGYTF

j_call: TRBJ2-6
clone_size: -
d_call: TRBD1
v_call: TRBV4-1
cdr3_nt: TGCGCCAGCAGCTTCCAGGGACAGTCGCTCTCTGGGGCCAACGTCCTGACTTTC
cdr3_aa: CASSFQGQSLSGANVLTF

j_call: TRBJ2-7
clone_size: -
d_call: TRBD1
v_call: TRBV4-2
cdr3_nt: TGTGCCAGCAGCCCCCCAGAAGGAGACAGGGTATCCGAGCAGTACTTC
cdr3_aa: CASSPPEGDRVSEQYF

j_call: TRBJ2-7
clone_size: -
d_call: -
v_call: TRBV20-1
cdr3_nt: TGCAGTGCTAGCAGGCCCGAGGGGCAGTACTTC
cdr3_aa: CSASRPEGQYF

j_call: TRBJ2-5
clone_size: -
d_call: -
v_call: TRBV5-1
cdr3_nt: TGCGCCAGCAGCATACAAGAGACCCAGTACTTC
cdr3_aa: CASSIQETQYF

j_call: TRBJ2-1
clone_size: -
d_call: TRBD1
v_call: TRBV6-1
cdr3_nt: TGTGCCAGCAGTGAAATTGGTTGGGACAGGTCCGGTCAGAGCTCCTACAATGAGCAGTTCTTC
cdr3_aa: CASSEIGWDRSGQSSYNEQFF

j_call: TRBJ2-7
clone_size: -
d_call: TRBD1
v_call: TRBV15
cdr3_nt: TGTGCCACCAGCAGAGGGGACAGGTACGAGCAGTACTTC
cdr3_aa: CATSRGDRYEQYF

j_call: TRBJ2-1
clone_size: -
d_call: -
v_call: TRBV5-1
cdr3_nt: TGCGCCAGCAGCAAAGACGGGAGCTCCTACAATGAGCAGTTCTTC
cdr3_aa: CASSKDGSSYNEQFF

j_call: TRBJ2-1
clone_size: -
d_call: -
v_call: TRBV6-1
cdr3_nt: TGTGCCAGCAGTGATGAGGTATCCTACAATGAGCAGTTCTTC
cdr3_aa: CASSDEVSYNEQFF

j_call: TRBJ1-1
clone_size: -
d_call: -
v_call: TRBV6-5
cdr3_nt: TGTGCCAGCAGTCCCTACCGGGGGAACACTGAAGCTTTCTTT
cdr3_aa: CASSPYRGNTEAFF